A single sample gave rise to the 19 T cell receptor beta chains below, sequenced in a study of beta chain features in type 1 diabetes listed by TCRdb under 2018. Receptor libraries were prepared by the immunoSEQ multiplex PCR assay. The entire amount of isolated RNA was reverse transcribed using the High Capacity cDNA Reverse Transcription Kit, so the sequenced TCRB transcripts were expressed ones. What TCRdb holds here is the immuneACCESS table cut down to in-frame rearrangements. Part of the clones is not present; checked against another copy, under half of the missing clones reflect an unresolved V gene, and the others are unexplained. In all, the sample holds hundreds of thousands of clones, and about 15% of those were seen once. The ten biggest clones cover about 6.6% of the sample. Sequenced material: central memory CD4+ T cells from blood. The source of these receptors is a man aged 25-40 years in good health.

The chain uses TRBV6-5 and TRBJ1-2; TRBD1 might be the D (6 bases). The germline V and J ends were trimmed by 5 bases and 8 bases, with 18 bases remaining between them. Germline V gene sequence: CDR1 MNHEY, CDR2 SVGAGI. The CDR3 is 14 residues long. The CDR3 reads CASSTPTGISGYTF. The CDR3 DNA sequence: TGTGCCAGCAGTACCCCTACAGGGATCAGCGGCTACACCTTC.

In its sample, this clone was seen a few times. The gene calls are TRBV4-1 and TRBJ2-2; a weak D match, TRBD1 (6 bases). This CDR3 spans 15 amino acids. Germline lookup yields CDR1 MGHRA and CDR2 YSYEKL. The germline V and J ends were trimmed by 1 base and 5 bases, with 11 bases remaining between them. Here the CDR3 DNA reads TGCGCCAGCAGCCAAGTAGGGGGTAGGACCGGGGAGCTGTTTTTT. Protein product: CASSQVGGRTGELFF.

This clone was observed at least ten times. This chain uses TRBV25-1 with TRBJ2-4; D possibly matches TRBD1 or TRBD2 (6 bases each). This CDR3 is built from 13 residues. Germline V lookup: CDR1 MGHDK, CDR2 SYGVNS. The V end lost 6 bases, the J end lost 8 bases, and 14 bases lay between the germline ends. The CDR3 DNA sequence: TGTGCCAGCAGGAGGGGGGAGAGGGACATTCAGTACTTC. Translating it yields CASRRGERDIQYF.

This clone was counted at least ten times. The chain uses TRBV6-5 and TRBJ2-7; the D gene could be TRBD1 or TRBD2 (5 bases each). There are 15 residues in the CDR3. Trimming pared 4 bases from V and 3 bases from J, leaving 16 bases between. The germline CDR1 and CDR2 sequences are MNHEY and SVGAGI. The CDR3 region is CASSLAPRGSYEQYF. As DNA, the CDR3 is TGTGCCAGCAGTTTGGCCCCGAGGGGTAGCTACGAGCAGTACTTC.

The chain recombines TRBV18 with TRBJ1-1; 10 nucleotides match TRBD1. The trim removed 1 base at V and 5 bases at J, leaving 7 bases unmatched. The CDR3 is made up of 16 amino acids. Germline V lookup: CDR1 KGHSH, CDR2 LQKENI. CDR3 amino acids: CASSPRDRGSGTEAFF. For the CDR3, the DNA is TGTGCCAGCTCACCACGGGACAGGGGTTCGGGGACTGAAGCTTTCTTT.

This clone was detected only a few times. The genes are TRBV7-3 and TRBJ1-1; a possible D gene is TRBD1 (5 bases). Germline assignment: CDR1 SGHTA and CDR2 FQGTGA. The germline V and J ends were trimmed by 5 bases and 7 bases, with 11 bases remaining between them. CDR3 size: 12 residues. The CDR3 DNA reads as TGTGCCAGCAGCGCCACCGGGGGTGAAGCTTTCTTT. This codes for CASSATGGEAFF.

This clone was picked up a small number of times. The chain joins TRBV6-5 to TRBJ1-1; maybe TRBD1 (6 bases). The CDR3 runs to 10 residues. V lost 11 bases and J lost 8, with 12 bases in between. In germline, CDR1 is MNHEY, CDR2 SVGAGI. The CDR3 region has the DNA TGTGCCGCAGGGGAAGGCGAAGCTTTCTTT. Translating it yields CAAGEGEAFF.

This clone was counted a few times. This chain connects TRBV7-9 to TRBJ2-5; D possibly corresponds to TRBD1 (6 bases). This CDR3 is built from 15 residues. Germline CDR1 reads SEHNR; CDR2 reads FQNEAQ (reference sequence). With 5 bases removed from V and 5 bases from J, the gap between germline ends came to 18 bases. The CDR3 DNA reads TGTGCCAGCAGCGGAAGGACAGCGTCTTCCGAGACCCAGTACTTC. Its translation: CASSGRTASSETQYF. Filled out from reference TRBV7-9 and TRBJ2-5, the complete variable domain reads DTGVSQNPRHKITKRGQNVTFRCDPISEHNRLYWYRQTLGQGPEFLTYFQNEAQLEKSRLLSDRFSAERPKGSFSTLEIQRTEQGDSAMYLCASSGRTASSETQYFGPGTRLLVL.

This clone was counted between two and nine times. CDR3 sequence: CSVWEDGYTF. CDR3 DNA sequence: TGCAGCGTTTGGGAGGACGGCTACACCTTC. This chain joins TRBV29-1 and TRBJ1-2; D gene ambiguous. The ends were cut back, 5 bases at V and 8 bases at J, with 9 bases in the middle. CDR3 length equals 10 residues. CDR1 and CDR2 (germline): SQVTM, ANQGSEA.

This clone was picked up many times. V is TRBV2 and J is TRBJ2-3, with D unresolved. Per the germline V gene, CDR1 is SNHLY and CDR2 is FYNNEI. There are 12 residues in the CDR3. V gave up 7 bases and J gave up 4 bases, with 9 bases separating them. The CDR3 spells CASKSEADTQYF. The DNA for the CDR3 is TGTGCCAGCAAAAGTGAAGCAGATACGCAGTATTTT.

This clone was observed a few times. The CDR3 DNA is TGTGCCAGCAGCCCTTCCGAGCCCACTGAAGCTTTCTTT. Its protein is CASSPSEPTEAFF. The chain couples TRBV7-2 to TRBJ1-1; no definite D call. The ends were cut back, 5 bases at V and 4 bases at J, with 11 bases in the middle. The CDR3 spans 13 residues. Germline loops: CDR1 SGHTA, CDR2 FQGNSA.

CDR3 loop: CASSARTGIVDGYTF. In DNA, the CDR3 is TGTGCCAGCAGCGCACGGACAGGGATTGTAGACGGCTACACCTTC. The chain combines TRBV9 with TRBJ1-2, with TRBD1 matching 8 bases. Trimming cost V 3 bases and J 8 bases; bases outside gene matches: 12. Germline V gives CDR1 SGDLS, CDR2 YYNGEE. The CDR3 is made up of 15 amino acids.

This clone has at least ten counts. The chain uses TRBV7-8 and TRBJ2-2; 8 bases fit TRBD2. V lost 6 bases, J lost 4 bases, and 4 bases stayed unmatched. The germline V gene has CDR1 SGHVS and CDR2 FQNEAQ. The CDR3 is made up of 14 amino acids. The CDR3 DNA follows: TGTGCCAGCAGGGTACTAGCGGCCACCGGGGAGCTGTTTTTT. Protein product: CASRVLAATGELFF.

This clone was observed a handful of times. A junction boundary mismatches the germline segment, possibly from a read error. Distinct nucleotide sequences in the sample also encode this CDR3. The V and J genes are TRBV7-7 and TRBJ2-2; TRBD1 agrees at 7 bases. Germline values: CDR1 SSHAT, CDR2 FNYEAQ (reference sequence). This CDR3 has 15 residues. CDR3 protein: CASSHRQGNTGELFF. Here the CDR3 DNA reads TGTGCTAGCAGCCACCGACAGGGTAACACCGGGGAGCTGTTTTTT.

This clone has more than one count but fewer than ten. This chain links TRBV25-1 with TRBJ1-1, with D perhaps matching TRBD1 (5 bases). CDR1 is MGHDK, CDR2 SYGVNS, per germline. The V end lost 3 bases, the J end lost 4 bases, and 9 bases lay between the germline ends. The CDR3 extends over 13 amino acids. CDR3 in amino acids: CASSEAQGTEAFF. The CDR3 nucleotides are TGTGCCAGCAGTGAGGCCCAGGGCACTGAAGCTTTCTTT.

V and J are TRBV29-1 and TRBJ2-7, with 7 bases that match TRBD2. This CDR3 is built from 12 residues. After removal of 5 bases from V and 3 bases from J, the junction contained 4 bases not matched to a gene. In germline, CDR1 is SQVTM, CDR2 ANQGSEA. CDR3 in amino acids: CSVPREGYEQYF. CDR3 DNA sequence: TGCAGCGTTCCCAGGGAGGGCTACGAGCAGTACTTC.

This clone was counted between two and nine times. V is TRBV7-2 and J is TRBJ2-1; TRBD2 agrees at 11 bases. Germline CDR1 and CDR2: SGHTA and FQGNSA. J gave up 8 bases and V 6 bases, and 9 bases lay outside the gene matches. CDR3 length: 15 amino acids. CDR3 residues: CASRSEVSGGDEQFF. The DNA of the CDR3 is TGTGCCAGCAGGTCGGAAGTTAGCGGGGGGGATGAGCAGTTCTTC.

This clone has just a few counts. The chain is built from TRBV19 and TRBJ2-2; the D is unclear. Germline CDR1 reads LNHDA; CDR2 reads SQIVND (reference sequence). Trimming shortened V by 4 bases and J by 1 base, and 7 bases separated the two germline ends. The CDR3 contains 14 residues. The CDR3 region is CASSNVGNTGELFF. CDR3 bases: TGTGCCAGTAGTAACGTGGGGAACACCGGGGAGCTGTTTTTT.

This clone was counted only a few times. The rearrangement links TRBV15 to TRBJ1-6, with 8 bases fitting TRBD1. Germline V lookup: CDR1 LNHNV, CDR2 YYDKDF (reference sequence). The CDR3 totals 15 residues. V dropped 2 bases and J dropped 14; count of bases not matched to a gene: 11. The CDR3: CATSRSDRGLRSLHF. DNA for the CDR3: TGTGCCACCAGCAGATCCGACAGGGGCCTTAGATCCCTCCACTTT. The full variable domain, with the rest looked up from reference TRBV15 and TRBJ1-6, is DAMVIQNPRYQVTQFGKPVTLSCSQTLNHNVMYWYQQKSSQAPKLLFHYYDKDFNNEADTPDNFQSRRPNTSFCFLDIRSPGLGDTAMYLCATSRSDRGLRSLHFGNGTRLTVT.